This TCR beta chain derives from a study of CD8 T cells in ankylosing spondylitis. Regarding the study as a whole: A TCR beta motif of about 8 highly homologous variants seemed to mark ankylosing spondylitis blood. The disease-linked clones had a CD8+ phenotype and low blood frequencies. Matched ankylosing spondylitis synovial fluid reportedly contained a significantly enriched population of disease-linked clones.

Researchers built TCR beta libraries using quantitative 5'-RACE with molecular barcodes. TCRdb redid the calling of the 5' RACE reads with MiXCR, one entry per CDR3 protein. The table shows fewer than 250,000 distinct CDR3 sequences, with 10% occurring only once. This clonotype was detected ten times or more. As yet, its antigen is unknown. V lost 10 bases to trimming and J lost 3 bases, with 15 bases between them. The CDR3 loop spans 13 amino acids. Germline CDR1 and CDR2: ENHRY and SYGVKD. This receptor was identified in a male donor with ankylosing spondylitis or in good health (not recorded which). The genes are TRBV10-3 and TRBJ1-1; D gene uncertain. Sequenced input: blood, either unsorted or a sorted T cell fraction (not recorded which). The CDR3 region has the DNA TGTGCCACCAGGACCAACGGGGACACTGAAGCTTTCTTT. Translated: CATRTNGDTEAFF.